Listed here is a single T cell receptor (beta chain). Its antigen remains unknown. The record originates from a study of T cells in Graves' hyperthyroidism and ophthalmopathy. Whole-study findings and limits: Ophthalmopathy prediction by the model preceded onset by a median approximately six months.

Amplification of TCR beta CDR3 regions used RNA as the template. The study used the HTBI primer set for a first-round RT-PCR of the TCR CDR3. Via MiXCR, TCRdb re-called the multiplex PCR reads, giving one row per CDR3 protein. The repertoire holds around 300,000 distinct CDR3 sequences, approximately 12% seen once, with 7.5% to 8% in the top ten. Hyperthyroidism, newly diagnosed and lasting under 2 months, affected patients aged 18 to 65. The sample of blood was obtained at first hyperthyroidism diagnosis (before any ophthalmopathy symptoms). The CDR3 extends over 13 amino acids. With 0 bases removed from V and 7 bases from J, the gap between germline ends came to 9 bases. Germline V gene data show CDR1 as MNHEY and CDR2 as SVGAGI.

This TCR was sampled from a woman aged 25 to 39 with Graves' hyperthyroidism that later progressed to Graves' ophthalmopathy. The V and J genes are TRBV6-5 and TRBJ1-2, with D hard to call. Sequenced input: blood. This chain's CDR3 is CASSYSIWSGYTF. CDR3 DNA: TGTGCCAGCAGTTACTCGATCTGGAGTGGCTACACCTTC.